A selection of T cell receptor beta chains follows, all from one sample in a study of cytotoxic CD8 clonotypes in ibrutinib-treated CLL. Some clones are missing from TCRdb's copy, which holds only in-frame ones; the method was immunoSEQ multiplex PCR. This table has hundreds of thousands of clones, 80% appearing once. The sequencing used PBMCs, collected before ibrutinib treatment. These receptors originate from a human donor with chronic lymphocytic leukemia. Both conserved end residues are part of each CDR3. The order of the fields is V gene, D gene, J gene, clone size, CDR3 DNA, CDR3 protein. D genes are given only for firm matches. Clone size appears in some rows only: once, few, many, or a class for an expanded clone.

V gene: TRBV4-1
D gene: .
J gene: TRBJ1-5
clone size: few
CDR3 DNA: TGCGCCAGCAGCCAAGGACAGCTGATCAATCAGCCCCAGCATTTT
CDR3 protein: CASSQGQLINQPQHF

V gene: TRBV11-2
D gene: TRBD2
J gene: TRBJ2-1
clone size: .
CDR3 DNA: TGTGCCAGCAGCCCAAGGAGCGGGAGTATCAATGAGCAGTTCTTC
CDR3 protein: CASSPRSGSINEQFF

V gene: TRBV15
D gene: .
J gene: TRBJ1-2
clone size: .
CDR3 DNA: TGTGCCACCAGCGAACCGGGACACACCAACTATGGCTACACCTTC
CDR3 protein: CATSEPGHTNYGYTF

V gene: TRBV18
D gene: .
J gene: TRBJ2-2
clone size: .
CDR3 DNA: TGTGCCAGCTCACAGCGAACAGGAGACACCGGGGAGCTGTTTTTT
CDR3 protein: CASSQRTGDTGELFF

V gene: TRBV4-1
D gene: .
J gene: TRBJ2-3
clone size: .
CDR3 DNA: TGCGCCAGCAGCCAAGATCACCGGGGTATAGATACGCAGTATTTT
CDR3 protein: CASSQDHRGIDTQYF

V gene: TRBV9
D gene: .
J gene: TRBJ2-2
clone size: once
CDR3 DNA: TGTGCCAGCAGCGTACGGGACACCTCCACCGGGGAGCTGTTTTTT
CDR3 protein: CASSVRDTSTGELFF

V gene: TRBV6-1
D gene: .
J gene: TRBJ2-7
clone size: .
CDR3 DNA: TGTGCCAGCAGTGAAAGCAGTAGGGTTTACGAGCAGTACTTC
CDR3 protein: CASSESSRVYEQYF

V gene: TRBV15
D gene: .
J gene: TRBJ1-5
clone size: .
CDR3 DNA: TGTGCCACCAGCAGAGCTCCCGAGGGGGGGATAGATCAGCCCCAGCATTTT
CDR3 protein: CATSRAPEGGIDQPQHF

V gene: TRBV2
D gene: .
J gene: TRBJ2-7
clone size: .
CDR3 DNA: TGTGCCAGCGTTTGGGGACCACATAAGCGGAAGTCCTACGAGCAGTACTTC
CDR3 protein: CASVWGPHKRKSYEQYF

V gene: TRBV11-2
D gene: .
J gene: TRBJ2-7
clone size: .
CDR3 DNA: TGTGCCAGCAGCTTCGGGACGAACTACGAGCAGTACTTC
CDR3 protein: CASSFGTNYEQYF

V gene: TRBV27
D gene: .
J gene: TRBJ2-2
clone size: .
CDR3 DNA: TGTGCCAGCAGTTGGGGGGCGCGAACCGGGGAGCTGTTTTTT
CDR3 protein: CASSWGARTGELFF

V gene: TRBV9
D gene: .
J gene: TRBJ2-2
clone size: .
CDR3 DNA: TGTGCCAGCAGCGTAGGAGTACTCGCCGGGGAGCTGTTTTTT
CDR3 protein: CASSVGVLAGELFF

V gene: TRBV7-9
D gene: TRBD1
J gene: TRBJ1-5
clone size: .
CDR3 DNA: TGTGCCAGCAGCTTAGGAGTCGGACAGGGAGGTGGGCAGCCCCAGCATTTT
CDR3 protein: CASSLGVGQGGGQPQHF

V gene: TRBV7-6
D gene: .
J gene: TRBJ1-1
clone size: .
CDR3 DNA: TGTGCCAGCAGCTTAGAGGTTAGGGGACCGCGAGTCGACACTGAAGCTTTCTTT
CDR3 protein: CASSLEVRGPRVDTEAFF

V gene: TRBV18
D gene: TRBD1
J gene: TRBJ1-1
clone size: .
CDR3 DNA: TGTGCCAGCTCACAAAGACAGGGAGGCACTGAAGCTTTCTTT
CDR3 protein: CASSQRQGGTEAFF

V gene: TRBV10-3
D gene: .
J gene: TRBJ1-4
clone size: .
CDR3 DNA: TGTGCCATCAGCCTTACATCTTCGGGTGAAAAACTGTTTTTT
CDR3 protein: CAISLTSSGEKLFF

V gene: TRBV5-4
D gene: TRBD2
J gene: TRBJ2-7
clone size: .
CDR3 DNA: TGTGCCAGCAGCCCAAAAGAGCGGGAGTTCTACGAGCAGTACTTC
CDR3 protein: CASSPKEREFYEQYF

V gene: TRBV7-3
D gene: TRBD1
J gene: TRBJ2-2
clone size: .
CDR3 DNA: TGTGCCAGCAGCTGGGACAGGGCGGCCGGGGAGCTGTTTTTT
CDR3 protein: CASSWDRAAGELFF

V gene: TRBV10-3
D gene: TRBD1
J gene: TRBJ2-5
clone size: .
CDR3 DNA: TGTGCCATCAGTGGACAGGGGTACCAAGAGACCCAGTACTTC
CDR3 protein: CAISGQGYQETQYF

V gene: TRBV28
D gene: .
J gene: TRBJ1-5
clone size: .
CDR3 DNA: TGTGCCAGCAGCTCCTTAAGGGGGGATAGAGGGCCCCAGCATTTT
CDR3 protein: CASSSLRGDRGPQHF

V gene: TRBV5-1
D gene: TRBD2
J gene: TRBJ2-1
clone size: .
CDR3 DNA: TGCGCCAGCAGCAACTCCGGGACTAACTACAATGAGCAGTTCTTC
CDR3 protein: CASSNSGTNYNEQFF

V gene: TRBV4-1
D gene: .
J gene: TRBJ2-4
clone size: .
CDR3 DNA: TGCGCCAGCAGCCAAGTCGGGCAGACGAAAAACATTCAGTACTTC
CDR3 protein: CASSQVGQTKNIQYF

V gene: TRBV6-6
D gene: .
J gene: TRBJ2-7
clone size: few
CDR3 DNA: TGTGCCAGCAGTTTGCGGTTCTACGAGCAGTACTTC
CDR3 protein: CASSLRFYEQYF

V gene: TRBV5-6
D gene: .
J gene: TRBJ2-3
clone size: .
CDR3 DNA: TGTGCCGGACGCCTTTACGGGACAGATACGCAGTATTTT
CDR3 protein: CAGRLYGTDTQYF

V gene: TRBV30
D gene: TRBD2
J gene: TRBJ2-5
clone size: .
CDR3 DNA: TGTGCCTGGATGACTAGCGGGAGGAAGGAGACCCAGTACTTC
CDR3 protein: CAWMTSGRKETQYF

V gene: TRBV18
D gene: .
J gene: TRBJ2-4
clone size: .
CDR3 DNA: TGTGCCAGCTCACTTCGGGACCCCCAAGCCAAAAACATTCAGTACTTC
CDR3 protein: CASSLRDPQAKNIQYF

V gene: TRBV18
D gene: .
J gene: TRBJ1-2
clone size: .
CDR3 DNA: TGTGCCAGCTCACCAGACTATCGGGCCTTTAACTATGGCTACACCTTC
CDR3 protein: CASSPDYRAFNYGYTF

V gene: TRBV7-6
D gene: .
J gene: TRBJ2-7
clone size: .
CDR3 DNA: TGTGCCAGCAGCTTATTATCAGAAGCCTACGAGCAGTACTTC
CDR3 protein: CASSLLSEAYEQYF